Following are 23 T cell receptor beta chains from one sample sequenced in a study of blood T cell repertoires in COVID-19. TCRdb's copy holds only in-frame clones and misses some; the assay was immunoSEQ multiplex PCR. The sample has 95,000 to 150,000 clones; roughly 85% are singletons. Sequenced sample: peripheral blood. These receptors came from a man in his forties with acute or convalescent COVID-19.

The chain has TRBV5-1 and TRBJ2-1, with TRBD2 identical over 7 bases. The CDR3 length is 15 residues. Trimming at V came to 0 bases and at J to 2 bases, leaving 2 bases not matched to a gene. Germline CDR1 reads SGHRS; CDR2 reads YFSETQ. CDR3 sequence reads: CASSLASGTYNEQFF. Written as DNA, the CDR3 is TGCGCCAGCAGCTTGGCTAGCGGAACCTACAATGAGCAGTTCTTC. The variable domain in full, with the rest retrieved from reference TRBV5-1 and TRBJ2-1, is KAGVTQTPRYLIKTRGQQVTLSCSPISGHRSVSWYQQTPGQGLQFLFEYFSETQRNKGNFPGRFSGRQFSNSRSEMNVSTLELGDSALYLCASSLASGTYNEQFFGPGTRLTVL.

This chain links TRBV9 with TRBJ2-1; 12 bases are shared with TRBD2. V lost 2 bases, J lost 10 bases, and 10 bases stayed unmatched. The germline V gene encodes CDR1 SGDLS and CDR2 YYNGEE. The CDR3 is made up of 16 amino acids. In DNA, the CDR3 is TGTGCCAGCAGCGTCCTCGCTAGCGGGAGGGCAGGAGAGCAGTTCTTC. Protein sequence: CASSVLASGRAGEQFF.

The chain recombines TRBV30 with TRBJ1-4, with a weak D call TRBD1 (5 bases). This CDR3 spans 15 amino acids. Between the trimmed V and J ends, which lost 5 bases and 5 bases, there was a span of 18 bases. CDR1 and CDR2 from the germline V gene are GTSNPN and SVGIG (reference sequence). The CDR3 reads CAWESRGGGNEKLFF. The CDR3 DNA is TGTGCCTGGGAGTCGAGAGGTGGGGGGAATGAAAAACTGTTTTTT.

A word on this clone: Other DNA sequences in the sample encode the same CDR3. The gene calls are TRBV5-1 and TRBJ1-1; the match to TRBD1 covers 8 bases. The J segment lost 2 bases and the V segment lost 4 bases, leaving 4 bases of the junction unmatched. The CDR3 has 14 amino acids. Germline CDR1 is SGHRS and CDR2 is YFSETQ. CDR3 bases: TGCGCCAGCAGCCTCGACAGGGGCAACACTGAAGCTTTCTTT. As protein: CASSLDRGNTEAFF.

V usage is TRBV6-1 and J usage is TRBJ1-3, with D uncertain. The CDR3 is 17 amino acids. Between the trimmed V and J ends, which lost 2 bases and 2 bases, there was a span of 16 bases. CDR1 is MNHNS and CDR2 is SASEGT in the germline V gene. The CDR3 DNA follows: TGTGCCAGCAGTGAATACCTAGCCGTCCAAACTGGAAACACCATATATTTT. This codes for CASSEYLAVQTGNTIYF.

The chain carries TRBV5-1 and TRBJ1-4, with TRBD1 matching over 8 bases. After removal of 4 bases from V and 3 bases from J, the junction contained 5 bases not matched to a gene. This CDR3 region has 15 residues. Germline V CDR1 and CDR2: SGHRS, YFSETQ. The CDR3 DNA reads as TGCGCCAGCAGCAAAACAGGGGGGCCTAATGAAAAACTGTTTTTT. Translating it yields CASSKTGGPNEKLFF. The full variable domain, in which reference TRBV5-1 and TRBJ1-4 provide the parts outside the CDR3, is KAGVTQTPRYLIKTRGQQVTLSCSPISGHRSVSWYQQTPGQGLQFLFEYFSETQRNKGNFPGRFSGRQFSNSRSEMNVSTLELGDSALYLCASSKTGGPNEKLFFGSGTQLSVL.

J is TRBJ2-7 and V is TRBV4-3; 8 nucleotides match TRBD1. CDR3 size: 16 residues. V lost 4 bases, J lost 1 base, and 9 bases stayed unmatched. Germline loops: CDR1 LGHNA, CDR2 YSLEER. The CDR3 DNA reads as TGCGCCAGCAGCCCCAGACAGGGGTGGCCATCCTACGAGCAGTACTTC. Amino acids: CASSPRQGWPSYEQYF.

On this clone itself: The same CDR3 can be traced to other DNA sequences in this sample. CDR3: CASSFVGNTIYF. In DNA, the CDR3 is TGTGCCAGCAGTTTCGTTGGAAACACCATATATTTT. The chain joins TRBV12-3 or TRBV12-4 to TRBJ1-3; D remains ambiguous. Trimming cost V 3 bases and J 3 bases, with 3 bases left between them. This CDR3 is 12 amino acids long.

This chain links TRBV29-1 with TRBJ2-7, with 8 bases that match TRBD2. V gave up 7 bases and J gave up 3 bases; unmatched junction bases: 5. CDR1 is SQVTM and CDR2 is ANQGSEA in the germline V gene. The CDR3 totals 12 residues. CDR3 in amino acids: CSGSGLGYEQYF. CDR3 nucleotides: TGCAGCGGCTCGGGACTAGGCTACGAGCAGTACTTC.

The gene calls are TRBV7-2 and TRBJ1-1; 7 bases fit TRBD1. The CDR3 totals 15 residues. V shed 0 bases and J 4 bases; nucleotides not matched to a gene: 5. Per the germline V gene, CDR1 is SGHTA and CDR2 is FQGNSA. CDR3 bases: TGTGCCAGCAGCTTAGCGTTCTCAGGGGGCACTGAAGCTTTCTTT. Its translation: CASSLAFSGGTEAFF.

This clone was seen only once. The gene calls are TRBV3-1 (or the pseudogene TRBV3-2) and TRBJ1-2; 8 bases line up with TRBD1. V dropped 0 bases and J dropped 5; count of bases not matched to a gene: 5. Germline V lookup: CDR1 LGHDT, CDR2 YNNKEL (reference sequence). The CDR3 length is 15 residues. CDR3 nucleotide sequence: TGTGCCAGCAGCCAAGATATCAGACAGGGGTATGGCTACACCTTC. Protein product: CASSQDIRQGYGYTF.

This clone was seen only once. The rearrangement links TRBV6-5 to TRBJ1-2; 7 positions match TRBD1. Germline V CDR1 and CDR2: MNHEY, SVGAGI. This CDR3 region has 12 residues. V gave up 4 bases and J gave up 7 bases; unmatched junction bases: 3. The CDR3 nucleotides read TGTGCCAGCAGTTCGACAGGGTTTGGCTACACCTTC. Its translation: CASSSTGFGYTF.

This clone was counted a few times. The rearrangement uses TRBV5-8 and TRBJ1-6, with 7 bases aligning to TRBD1. CDR3 size: 17 residues. Trimming at V came to 4 bases and at J to 4 bases, leaving 11 bases not matched to a gene. The germline CDR1 and CDR2 sequences are SGHTS and YDEGEE. The CDR3 loop reads CASSPRQGGAYNSPLHF. In nucleotides, the CDR3 is TGTGCCAGCAGCCCCCGGCAGGGGGGCGCGTATAATTCACCCCTCCACTTT. The full variable domain, in which reference TRBV5-8 and TRBJ1-6 provide the parts outside the CDR3, is EAGVTQSPTHLIKTRGQQATLRCSPISGHTSVYWYQQALGLGLQFLLWYDEGEERNRGNFPPRFSGRQFPNYSSELNVNALELEDSALYLCASSPRQGGAYNSPLHFGNGTRLTVT.

The table lists this clone with a count of one. This sequence joins TRBV18 and TRBJ1-2; 7 nucleotides agree with TRBD1. The CDR3 runs 15 residues. Trimming took 3 bases from V and 3 from J; bases not matched to a gene: 7. Germline loops: CDR1 KGHSH, CDR2 LQKENI. The CDR3 DNA follows: TGTGCCAGCTCACCGTTCAGGGGGTCCGACTATGGCTACACCTTC. This translates into CASSPFRGSDYGYTF.

V and J are TRBV19 and TRBJ1-4, with 7 nucleotides matching TRBD1. V lost 5 bases to trimming and J lost 7 bases; unmatched junction nucleotides: 13. The germline gives CDR1 LNHDA, CDR2 SQIVND (reference sequence). The CDR3 totals 16 residues. The CDR3 DNA follows: TGTGCCAGTAGTCCGAACAGGGGTTCTTTTGGTGAAAAACTGTTTTTT. Protein sequence: CASSPNRGSFGEKLFF.

V gene TRBV5-6 combines with J gene TRBJ2-1; D may be TRBD2 (6 bases). CDR3 size: 16 residues. Germline CDR1 SGHDT, CDR2 YYEEEE. V was cut by 3 bases and J by 7 bases, with 20 bases left in between. The CDR3 DNA reads as TGTGCCAGCAGCTCTGAACTAGCCGGAGTGTGGAATGAGCAGTTCTTC. This encodes CASSSELAGVWNEQFF.

V usage is TRBV7-2 and J usage is TRBJ2-3, with TRBD1 as a possible D gene (6 bases). This CDR3 spans 15 amino acids. Trimming left V 1 base short and J 5 bases short, with 13 bases between. Germline-derived CDR1 and CDR2 are SGHTA and FQGNSA. CDR3: CASSLVAGERDTQYF. For the CDR3, the DNA is TGTGCCAGCAGCTTAGTGGCAGGGGAGAGAGATACGCAGTATTTT.

V and J are TRBV4-2 and TRBJ1-3, with a tentative D call TRBD1 (5 bases). Germline CDR1 and CDR2: LGHNA and YNFKEQ. There are 16 residues in the CDR3. Trimming removed 1 base from V and 0 bases from J, with 10 bases in between. The CDR3, as DNA: TGTGCCAGCAGCCAAGGGGGGGTGGCCTCTGGAAACACCATATATTTT. This translates into CASSQGGVASGNTIYF.

The chain uses TRBV9 and TRBJ2-1; D is perhaps TRBD1 (5 bases). The germline V and J ends were trimmed by 3 bases and 12 bases, with 16 bases remaining between them. Germline V gene sequence: CDR1 SGDLS, CDR2 YYNGEE. The CDR3 extends over 13 amino acids. CDR3 residues: CASSARWGDRQFF. CDR3 coding DNA: TGTGCCAGCAGCGCCCGCTGGGGCGATCGGCAGTTCTTC.

The rearrangement links TRBV30 to TRBJ2-1, with 8 bases matching TRBD1. The CDR3 totals 15 residues. Germline V gene data show CDR1 as GTSNPN and CDR2 as SVGIG (reference sequence). Losses at the gene ends were 3 bases for V and 4 bases for J; bases not matched to a gene: 8. For the CDR3, the DNA is TGTGCCTGGAGAGGCCAGGGGGCTTTTTACAATGAGCAGTTCTTC. Protein: CAWRGQGAFYNEQFF.

The rearrangement joins TRBV5-6 to TRBJ2-3, with 11 nucleotides matching TRBD2. Germline trimming cut 3 bases from V and 3 bases from J; bases unmatched to any gene: 3. This CDR3 region has 15 residues. From germline, CDR1 is SGHDT and CDR2 YYEEEE. The CDR3 DNA is TGTGCCAGCAGCTACCGGACTAGCGGGACAGATACGCAGTATTTT. This gives the protein CASSYRTSGTDTQYF.

CDR3 loop: CASSQRPLAGANNEQFF. CDR3 coding DNA: TGTGCCAGCAGCCAGAGACCTCTAGCGGGGGCTAACAATGAGCAGTTCTTC. The V and J genes are TRBV3-1 (or the pseudogene TRBV3-2) and TRBJ2-1, with 10 bases fitting TRBD2. With 3 bases clipped from V and 5 bases from J, the junction kept 10 bases outside the gene matches. The CDR3 length is 17 residues. Germline V CDR1 and CDR2: LGHDT, YNNKEL (reference sequence).

The gene calls are TRBV19 and TRBJ2-5; possibly TRBD1 for D (6 bases). CDR3 length equals 14 residues. Germline V gene lookup returns CDR1 LNHDA and CDR2 SQIVND (reference sequence). Trimming cost V 7 bases and J 5 bases, with 17 bases left between them. The CDR3, as DNA: TGTGCCAGTAAAGGAGCAACAGGGCGGGAGACCCAGTACTTC. As protein: CASKGATGRETQYF. Full variable domain (outside the CDR3, taken from reference TRBV19 and TRBJ2-5): DGGITQSPKYLFRKEGQNVTLSCEQNLNHDAMYWYRQDPGQGLRLIYYSQIVNDFQKGDIAEGYSVSREKKESFPLTVTSAQKNPTAFYLCASKGATGRETQYFGPGTRLLVL.